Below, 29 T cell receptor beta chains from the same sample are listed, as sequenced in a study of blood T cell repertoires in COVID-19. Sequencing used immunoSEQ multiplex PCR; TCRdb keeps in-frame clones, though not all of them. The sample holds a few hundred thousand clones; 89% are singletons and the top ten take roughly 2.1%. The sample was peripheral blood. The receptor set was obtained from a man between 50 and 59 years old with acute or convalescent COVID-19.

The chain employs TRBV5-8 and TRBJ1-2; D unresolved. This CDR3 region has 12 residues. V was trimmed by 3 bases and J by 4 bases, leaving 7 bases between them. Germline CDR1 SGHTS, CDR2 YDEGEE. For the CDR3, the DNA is TGTGCCAGCAGCTCCGGAGTCTATGGCTACACCTTC. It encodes CASSSGVYGYTF. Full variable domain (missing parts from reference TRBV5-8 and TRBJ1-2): EAGVTQSPTHLIKTRGQQATLRCSPISGHTSVYWYQQALGLGLQFLLWYDEGEERNRGNFPPRFSGRQFPNYSSELNVNALELEDSALYLCASSSGVYGYTFGSGTRLTVV.

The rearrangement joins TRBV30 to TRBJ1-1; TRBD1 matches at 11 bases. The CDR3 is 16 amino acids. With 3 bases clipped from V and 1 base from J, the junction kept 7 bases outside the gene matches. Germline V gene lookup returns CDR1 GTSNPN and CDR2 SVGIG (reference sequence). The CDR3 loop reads CAWREGQGASNTEAFF. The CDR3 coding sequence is TGTGCCTGGAGAGAAGGACAGGGGGCCTCGAACACTGAAGCTTTCTTT.

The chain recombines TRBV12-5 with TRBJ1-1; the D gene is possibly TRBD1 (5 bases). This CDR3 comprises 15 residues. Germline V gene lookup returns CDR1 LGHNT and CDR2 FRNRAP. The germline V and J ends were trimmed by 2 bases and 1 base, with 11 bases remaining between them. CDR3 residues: CASGLKGRENTEAFF. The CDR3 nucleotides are TGTGCTAGTGGTTTGAAGGGGCGGGAGAACACTGAAGCTTTCTTT.

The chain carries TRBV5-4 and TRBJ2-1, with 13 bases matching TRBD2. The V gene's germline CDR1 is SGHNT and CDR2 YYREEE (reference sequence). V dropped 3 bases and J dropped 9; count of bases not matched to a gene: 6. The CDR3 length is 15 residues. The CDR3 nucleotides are TGTGCCAGCAGCTCTGGACTAGCGGGGGAGGGTGAGCAGTTCTTC. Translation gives CASSSGLAGEGEQFF.

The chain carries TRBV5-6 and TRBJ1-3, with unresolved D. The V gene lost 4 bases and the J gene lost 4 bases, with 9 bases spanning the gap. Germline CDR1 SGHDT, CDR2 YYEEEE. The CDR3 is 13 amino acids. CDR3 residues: CASSRGGGNTIYF. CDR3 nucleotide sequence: TGTGCCAGCAGCCGGGGAGGGGGAAACACCATATATTTT.

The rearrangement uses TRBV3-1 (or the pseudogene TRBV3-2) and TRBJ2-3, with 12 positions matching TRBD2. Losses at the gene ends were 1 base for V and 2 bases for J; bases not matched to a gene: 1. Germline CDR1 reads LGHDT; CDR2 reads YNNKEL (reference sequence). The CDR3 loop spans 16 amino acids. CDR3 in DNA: TGTGCCAGCAGCCAAGCTAGCGGGGGGGTCACAGATACGCAGTATTTT. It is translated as CASSQASGGVTDTQYF.

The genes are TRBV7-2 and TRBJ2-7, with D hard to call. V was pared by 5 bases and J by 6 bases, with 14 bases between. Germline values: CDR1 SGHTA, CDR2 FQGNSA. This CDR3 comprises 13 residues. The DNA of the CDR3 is TGTGCCAGCAGCGTGGGCCACACCAGCGAGCAGTACTTC. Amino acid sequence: CASSVGHTSEQYF.

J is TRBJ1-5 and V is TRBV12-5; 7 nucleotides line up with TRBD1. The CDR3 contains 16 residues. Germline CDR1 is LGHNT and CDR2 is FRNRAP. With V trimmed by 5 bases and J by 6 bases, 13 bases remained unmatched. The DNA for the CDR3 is TGTGCTAGTGGTCCGGGGGACAGCCCTACCCCTCAGCCCCAGCATTTT. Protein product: CASGPGDSPTPQPQHF.

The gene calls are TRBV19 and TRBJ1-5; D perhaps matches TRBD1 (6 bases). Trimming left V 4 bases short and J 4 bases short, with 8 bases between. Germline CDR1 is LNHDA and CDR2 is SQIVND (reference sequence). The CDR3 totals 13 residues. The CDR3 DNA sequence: TGTGCCAGTAGTAGTAGGGGGAATCAGCCCCAGCATTTT. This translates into CASSSRGNQPQHF.

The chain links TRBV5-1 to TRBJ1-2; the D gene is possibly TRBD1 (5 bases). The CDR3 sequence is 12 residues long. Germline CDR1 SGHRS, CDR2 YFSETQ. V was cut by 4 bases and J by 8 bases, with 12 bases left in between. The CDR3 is CASSADSYGYTF. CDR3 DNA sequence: TGCGCCAGCAGCGCTGACAGCTACGGCTACACCTTC. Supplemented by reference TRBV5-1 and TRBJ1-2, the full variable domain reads KAGVTQTPRYLIKTRGQQVTLSCSPISGHRSVSWYQQTPGQGLQFLFEYFSETQRNKGNFPGRFSGRQFSNSRSEMNVSTLELGDSALYLCASSADSYGYTFGSGTRLTVV.

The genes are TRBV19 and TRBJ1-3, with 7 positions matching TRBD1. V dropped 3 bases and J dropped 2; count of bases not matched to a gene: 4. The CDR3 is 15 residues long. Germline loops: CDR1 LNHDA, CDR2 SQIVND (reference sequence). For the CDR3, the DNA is TGTGCCAGTAGTATGGACAGGAGCACTGGAAACACCATATATTTT. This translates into CASSMDRSTGNTIYF.

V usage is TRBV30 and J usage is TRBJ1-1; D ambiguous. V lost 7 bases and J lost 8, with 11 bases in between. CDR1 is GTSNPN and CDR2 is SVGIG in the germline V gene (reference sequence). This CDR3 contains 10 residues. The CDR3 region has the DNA TGTGCCTCGTTAGGGAGCGAAGCTTTCTTT. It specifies CASLGSEAFF. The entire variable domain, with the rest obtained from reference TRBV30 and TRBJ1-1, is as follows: SQTIHQWPATLVQPVGSPLSLECTVEGTSNPNLYWYRQAAGRGLQLLFYSVGIGQISSEVPQNLSASRPQDRQFILSSKKLLLSDSGFYLCASLGSEAFFGQGTRLTVV.

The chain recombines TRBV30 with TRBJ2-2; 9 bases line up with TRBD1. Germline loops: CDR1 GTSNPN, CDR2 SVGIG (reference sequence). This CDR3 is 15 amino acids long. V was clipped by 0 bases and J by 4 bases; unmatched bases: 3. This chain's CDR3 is CAWSVRDRATGELFF. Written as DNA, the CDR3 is TGTGCCTGGAGTGTGCGGGACAGGGCCACCGGGGAGCTGTTTTTT.

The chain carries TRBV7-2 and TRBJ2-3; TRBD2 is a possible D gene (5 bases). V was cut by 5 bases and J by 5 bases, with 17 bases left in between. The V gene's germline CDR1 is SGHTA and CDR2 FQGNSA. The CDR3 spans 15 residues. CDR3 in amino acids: CASSLRGVLRDTQYF. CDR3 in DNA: TGTGCCAGCAGCCTTCGGGGAGTCCTCCGAGATACGCAGTATTTT.

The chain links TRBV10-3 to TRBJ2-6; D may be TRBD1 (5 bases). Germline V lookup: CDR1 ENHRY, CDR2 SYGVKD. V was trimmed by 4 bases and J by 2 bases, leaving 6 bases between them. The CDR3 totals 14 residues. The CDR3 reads CAISVGAGANVLTF. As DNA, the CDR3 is TGTGCCATCAGTGTAGGGGCTGGGGCCAACGTCCTGACTTTC.

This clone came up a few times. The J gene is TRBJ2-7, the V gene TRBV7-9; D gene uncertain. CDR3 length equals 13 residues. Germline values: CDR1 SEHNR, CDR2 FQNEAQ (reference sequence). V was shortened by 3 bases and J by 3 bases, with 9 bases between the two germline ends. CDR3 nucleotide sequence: TGTGCCAGCAGCTTCAGAGCTAGCTACGAGCAGTACTTC. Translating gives CASSFRASYEQYF.

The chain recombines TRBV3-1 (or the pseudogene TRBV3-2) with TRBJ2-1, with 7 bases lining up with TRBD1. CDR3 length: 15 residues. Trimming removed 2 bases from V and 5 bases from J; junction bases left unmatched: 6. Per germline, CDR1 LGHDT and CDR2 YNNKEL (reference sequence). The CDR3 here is CASSQRGGMDNEQFF. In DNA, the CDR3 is TGTGCCAGCAGCCAAAGAGGGGGCATGGACAATGAGCAGTTCTTC.

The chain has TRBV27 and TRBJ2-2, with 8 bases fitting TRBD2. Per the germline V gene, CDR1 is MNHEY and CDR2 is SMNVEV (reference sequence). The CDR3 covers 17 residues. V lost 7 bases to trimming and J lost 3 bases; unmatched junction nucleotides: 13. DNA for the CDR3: TGTGCCAGCACACAACAACGGGGGGGCTTGGACACCGGGGAGCTGTTTTTT. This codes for CASTQQRGGLDTGELFF.

DNA for the CDR3: TGCGCCAGCAGCCAAGGTATCCTCGTAGACAATCAGCCCCAGCATTTT. As protein: CASSQGILVDNQPQHF. This chain links TRBV4-1 with TRBJ1-5; the D is unclear. Germline-derived CDR1 and CDR2 are MGHRA and YSYEKL. The CDR3 is made up of 16 amino acids. V dropped 1 base and J dropped 3 bases, with 13 bases sitting between them.

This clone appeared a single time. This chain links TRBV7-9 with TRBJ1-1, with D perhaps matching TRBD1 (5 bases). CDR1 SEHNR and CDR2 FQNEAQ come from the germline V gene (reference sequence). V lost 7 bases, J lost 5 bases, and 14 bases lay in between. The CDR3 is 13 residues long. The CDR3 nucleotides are TGTGCCAGCATAGGCAGGGAAAAAACTGAAGCTTTCTTT. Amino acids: CASIGREKTEAFF.

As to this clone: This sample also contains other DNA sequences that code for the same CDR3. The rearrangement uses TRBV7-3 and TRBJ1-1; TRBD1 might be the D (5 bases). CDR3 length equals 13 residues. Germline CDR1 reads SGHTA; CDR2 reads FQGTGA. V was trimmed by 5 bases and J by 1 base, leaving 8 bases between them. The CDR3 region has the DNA TGTGCCAGCAGCAGCCAGGGGAACACTGAAGCTTTCTTT. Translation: CASSSQGNTEAFF.

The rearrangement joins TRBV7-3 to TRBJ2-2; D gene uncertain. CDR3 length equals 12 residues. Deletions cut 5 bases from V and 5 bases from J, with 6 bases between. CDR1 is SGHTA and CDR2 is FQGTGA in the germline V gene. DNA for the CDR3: TGTGCCAGCAGCACACCGACCGGGGAGCTGTTTTTT. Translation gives CASSTPTGELFF.

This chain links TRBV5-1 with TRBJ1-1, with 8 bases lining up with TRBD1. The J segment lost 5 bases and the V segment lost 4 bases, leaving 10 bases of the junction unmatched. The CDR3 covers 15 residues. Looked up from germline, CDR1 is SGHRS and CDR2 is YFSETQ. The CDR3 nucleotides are TGCGCCAGCAGCGGGACGACAGGGACAGGAACTGAAGCTTTCTTT. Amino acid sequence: CASSGTTGTGTEAFF. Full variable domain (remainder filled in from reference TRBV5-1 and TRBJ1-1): KAGVTQTPRYLIKTRGQQVTLSCSPISGHRSVSWYQQTPGQGLQFLFEYFSETQRNKGNFPGRFSGRQFSNSRSEMNVSTLELGDSALYLCASSGTTGTGTEAFFGQGTRLTVV.

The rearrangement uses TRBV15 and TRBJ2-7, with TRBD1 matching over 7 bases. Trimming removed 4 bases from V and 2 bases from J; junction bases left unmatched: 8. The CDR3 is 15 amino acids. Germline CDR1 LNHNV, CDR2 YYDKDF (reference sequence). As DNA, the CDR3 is TGTGCCACCAGCATTAACCGGGACAGCACCTACGAGCAGTACTTC. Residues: CATSINRDSTYEQYF.

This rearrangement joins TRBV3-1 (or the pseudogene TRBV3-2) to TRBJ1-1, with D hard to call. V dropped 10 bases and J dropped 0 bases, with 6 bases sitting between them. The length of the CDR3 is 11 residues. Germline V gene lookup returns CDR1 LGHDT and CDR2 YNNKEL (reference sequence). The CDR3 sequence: CATGLNTEAFF. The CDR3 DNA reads TGTGCCACAGGCTTGAACACTGAAGCTTTCTTT.

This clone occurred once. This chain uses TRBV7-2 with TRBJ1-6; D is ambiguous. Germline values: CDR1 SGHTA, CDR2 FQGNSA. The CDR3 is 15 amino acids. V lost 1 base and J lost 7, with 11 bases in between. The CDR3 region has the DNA TGTGCCAGCAGCTTAGGGGCAGGTGGGAATTCACCCCTCCACTTT. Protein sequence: CASSLGAGGNSPLHF. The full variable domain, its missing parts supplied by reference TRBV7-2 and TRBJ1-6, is GAGVSQSPSNKVTEKGKDVELRCDPISGHTALYWYRQSLGQGLEFLIYFQGNSAPDKSGLPSDRFSAERTGGSVSTLTIQRTQQEDSAVYLCASSLGAGGNSPLHFGNGTRLTVT.

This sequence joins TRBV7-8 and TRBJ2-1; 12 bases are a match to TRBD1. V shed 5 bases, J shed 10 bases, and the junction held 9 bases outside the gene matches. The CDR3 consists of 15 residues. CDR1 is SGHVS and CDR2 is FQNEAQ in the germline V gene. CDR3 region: CASSPRDRGPGEQFF. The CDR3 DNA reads TGTGCCAGCAGCCCGAGGGACAGGGGGCCCGGGGAGCAGTTCTTC.

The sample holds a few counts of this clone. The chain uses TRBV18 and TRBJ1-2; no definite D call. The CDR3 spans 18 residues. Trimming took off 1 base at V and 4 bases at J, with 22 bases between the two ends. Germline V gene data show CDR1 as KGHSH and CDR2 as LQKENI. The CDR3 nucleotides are TGTGCCAGCTCACCACGTCTCCATGACGGCACCCTAGGCTATGGCTACACCTTC. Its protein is CASSPRLHDGTLGYGYTF.

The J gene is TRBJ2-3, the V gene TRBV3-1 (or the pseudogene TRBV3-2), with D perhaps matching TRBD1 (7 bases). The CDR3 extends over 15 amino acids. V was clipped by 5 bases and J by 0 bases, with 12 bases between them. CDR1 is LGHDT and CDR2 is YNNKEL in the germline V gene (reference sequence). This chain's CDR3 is CASSAQGGSTDTQYF. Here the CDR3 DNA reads TGTGCCAGCAGCGCGCAGGGGGGAAGCACAGATACGCAGTATTTT.